This TCR beta chain was sequenced in a study of blood T cells in healthy people across ages. Then a second PCR, running roughly 7 to 12 cycles, was carried out with a sample-barcoded 5' primer and a J-beta primer mix. TCRdb passed the 5' RACE reads through MiXCR, listing each CDR3 protein once. This table has roughly 800,000 distinct CDR3 sequences, just under 25% appearing once. With 4 bases removed from V and 3 bases from J, the gap between germline ends came to 17 bases. CDR3 length: 15 amino acids. Germline CDR1 is SGDLS and CDR2 is YYNGEE. This clonotype has just a few counts. The sample was also reused in another study, on T cells of mothers and their children. Per that paper: A few healthy Caucasian mothers gave samples, and so did their six children. In unrelated and related pairs, TCR recombination output is shaped in a similar way by thymic selection.

Sequenced: blood. The J gene is TRBJ2-7, the V gene TRBV9; D might be TRBD1 or TRBD2, each matching 6 bases. The clonotype comes from a boy younger than 18 in good health. This CDR3 reads CASSPGGRGGYEQYF. CDR3 DNA sequence: TGTGCCAGCAGCCCAGGTGGCAGGGGAGGCTACGAGCAGTACTTC.